One and the same sample provided the 21 T cell receptor beta chains below, sequenced in a study of cytomegalovirus exposure and HLA in healthy donors. Both 60 Vbeta primers and 13 Jbeta primers went into the PCR. Profiling relied on immunoSEQ multiplex PCR, and the TCRdb table lists in-frame clones only, not all of them. The top ten hold under 7.5% of the sample, which has 70,000 to 100,000 clones, under 80% seen once. Sequencing input: PBMCs. These receptors originate from a woman in her forties or fifties in good health and CMV-seropositive.

The rearrangement joins TRBV6-1 to TRBJ1-4; 10 positions agree with TRBD1. The germline gives CDR1 MNHNS, CDR2 SASEGT. Trimming cost V 0 bases and J 6 bases; bases outside gene matches: 4. This CDR3 has 16 residues. CDR3 sequence (DNA): TGTGCCAGCAGTGAAGCGCGTGGGACAGGGGATGAAAAACTGTTTTTT. Residues: CASSEARGTGDEKLFF.

V gene TRBV7-9 combines with J gene TRBJ1-1; D might be TRBD1 (6 bases). V was shortened by 5 bases and J by 0 bases, with 10 bases between the two germline ends. Germline loops: CDR1 SEHNR, CDR2 FQNEAQ (reference sequence). This CDR3 contains 14 residues. DNA for the CDR3: TGTGCCAGCAGCAGGGACACCATGAACACTGAAGCTTTCTTT. Amino acids: CASSRDTMNTEAFF.

The chain couples TRBV2 to TRBJ2-7; 7 bases map to TRBD1. CDR1 SNHLY and CDR2 FYNNEI come from the germline V gene. This CDR3 region has 15 residues. Germline trimming cut 6 bases from V and 2 bases from J; bases unmatched to any gene: 10. The chain's CDR3 is CASSDHRGPTYEQYV. The CDR3 nucleotides are TGTGCCAGCAGCGACCACAGGGGCCCTACCTACGAGCAGTACGTC.

The genes are TRBV5-1 and TRBJ2-2; 7 bases match TRBD1. V was clipped by 1 base and J by 0 bases; unmatched bases: 0. This CDR3 is built from 15 residues. Germline assignment: CDR1 SGHRS and CDR2 YFSETQ. CDR3 amino acids: CASSLTGANTGELFF. The CDR3 nucleotides are TGCGCCAGCAGCTTGACAGGGGCGAACACCGGGGAGCTGTTTTTT.

This chain joins TRBV5-4 and TRBJ2-5; TRBD2 matches 10 bases. The CDR3 totals 15 residues. Trimming cost V 4 bases and J 2 bases; bases outside gene matches: 5. The germline gives CDR1 SGHNT, CDR2 YYREEE (reference sequence). The CDR3 sequence is CASSAVAGGQETQYF. In nucleotides, the CDR3 is TGTGCCAGCAGCGCGGTAGCGGGGGGACAAGAGACCCAGTACTTC.

The chain couples TRBV13 to TRBJ1-2, with a possible D match to TRBD1 (5 bases). Trimming cost V 5 bases and J 4 bases, with 11 bases left between them. Per germline, CDR1 PRHDT and CDR2 FYEKMQ (reference sequence). The CDR3 contains 13 residues. The CDR3 DNA reads TGTGCCAGCAGCCAGCAGGGAGGCTATGGCTACACCTTC. Its protein is CASSQQGGYGYTF.

In this sample, this clone turned up a few times. The V call is TRBV27, the J call TRBJ1-4; no firm D call. V shed 3 bases and J shed 7 bases, with 9 bases lying between them. The CDR3 sequence is 13 residues long. Germline V CDR1 and CDR2: MNHEY, SMNVEV (reference sequence). CDR3 DNA sequence: TGTGCCAGCAGTTTTCGCCGCGTTGAAAAACTGTTTTTT. Protein sequence: CASSFRRVEKLFF.

The V gene is TRBV5-4, the J gene TRBJ2-1; 9 positions agree with TRBD2. The CDR3 totals 16 residues. CDR1 is SGHNT and CDR2 is YYREEE in the germline V gene (reference sequence). With 4 bases clipped from V and 5 bases from J, the junction kept 10 bases outside the gene matches. The DNA of the CDR3 is TGTGCCAGCAGCCCGATCGTAGCGGGGGACCACAATGAGCAGTTCTTC. This translates into CASSPIVAGDHNEQFF.

As DNA, the CDR3 is TGCGCCAGCAGCTTGGCTCAGCGGGGGGCCGATACGCAGTATTTT. It yields the protein CASSLAQRGADTQYF. The chain uses TRBV5-1 and TRBJ2-3; TRBD2 agrees at 9 bases. The V gene's germline CDR1 is SGHRS and CDR2 YFSETQ. J lost 6 bases, V lost 0 bases, and 5 bases had no gene match. The length of the CDR3 is 15 residues.

The chain links TRBV6-1 to TRBJ2-1; 11 bases are a match to TRBD2. Germline CDR1 is MNHNS and CDR2 is SASEGT. Losses at the gene ends were 0 bases for V and 6 bases for J; bases not matched to a gene: 1. The CDR3 totals 15 residues. The CDR3 reads CASSEASGGANEQFF. CDR3 sequence (DNA): TGTGCCAGCAGTGAAGCTAGCGGGGGGGCCAATGAGCAGTTCTTC.

In this sample, this clone turned up a few times. The chain has TRBV19 and TRBJ1-4; maybe TRBD1 (5 bases). The CDR3 is 13 amino acids. With 9 bases removed from V and 6 bases from J, the gap between germline ends came to 14 bases. CDR1 is LNHDA, CDR2 SQIVND, per germline (reference sequence). The CDR3 DNA reads TGTGCCAGCGGGGGTGGACGGGATGAAAAACTGTTTTTT. It specifies CASGGGRDEKLFF.

J is TRBJ1-4 and V is TRBV7-9; weak D call: TRBD1 (5 bases). This CDR3 has 14 amino acids. The V end lost 2 bases, the J end lost 8 bases, and 12 bases lay between the germline ends. Germline V lookup: CDR1 SEHNR, CDR2 FQNEAQ (reference sequence). CDR3 nucleotide sequence: TGTGCCAGCAGCTTAACCGGGGGTCGGGAAAAACTGTTTTTT. Its protein product is CASSLTGGREKLFF.

This chain connects TRBV6-6 to TRBJ2-7; no definite D call. V was trimmed by 2 bases and J by 4 bases, leaving 9 bases between them. The CDR3 loop spans 13 amino acids. Germline values: CDR1 MNHNY, CDR2 SVGAGI (reference sequence). The CDR3 nucleotides read TGTGCCAGCAGTTACGAGGTGTATTACGAGCAGTACGTC. Translating it yields CASSYEVYYEQYV.

The chain carries TRBV7-9 and TRBJ2-2; D unclear. Trimming left V 4 bases short and J 6 bases short, with 3 bases between. The germline gives CDR1 SEHNR, CDR2 FQNEAQ (reference sequence). The CDR3 covers 11 residues. The CDR3 DNA reads as TGTGCCAGCAGCTACTCCGGGGAGCTGTTTTTT. Its translation is CASSYSGELFF. Based on the CDR3 plus reference TRBV7-9 and TRBJ2-2, the full variable domain is DTGVSQNPRHKITKRGQNVTFRCDPISEHNRLYWYRQTLGQGPEFLTYFQNEAQLEKSRLLSDRFSAERPKGSFSTLEIQRTEQGDSAMYLCASSYSGELFFGEGSRLTVL.

The V and J genes are TRBV6-4 and TRBJ2-3; 9 nucleotides agree with TRBD2. CDR3 length equals 16 residues. From germline, CDR1 is MRHNA and CDR2 SNTAGT. With V trimmed by 3 bases and J by 0 bases, 4 bases remained unmatched. The chain's CDR3 is CASSETSGGSTDTQYF. The CDR3 DNA reads as TGTGCCAGCAGTGAAACGAGCGGGGGGAGCACAGATACGCAGTATTTT.

The chain is built from TRBV2 and TRBJ1-1; TRBD1 matches 7 bases. The CDR3 loop spans 14 amino acids. V lost 1 base and J lost 6; bases outside the gene matches: 5. In germline, CDR1 is SNHLY, CDR2 FYNNEI. The CDR3 region is CASSEVYRGAEAFF. In DNA form, the CDR3 reads TGTGCCAGCAGTGAAGTTTACAGGGGCGCTGAAGCTTTCTTT.

The V and J genes are TRBV10-3 and TRBJ1-2; a weak D match, TRBD1 (5 bases). CDR3 length: 13 amino acids. Germline assignment: CDR1 ENHRY and CDR2 SYGVKD. The V and J ends lost 7 bases and 6 bases respectively, with 15 bases between them. The CDR3 DNA sequence: TGTGCCATCATGGGGGGTACAGCGGATGGCTACACCTTC. This gives the protein CAIMGGTADGYTF.

This chain uses TRBV9 with TRBJ1-4; 7 positions match TRBD1. The CDR3 extends over 14 amino acids. Germline CDR1 SGDLS, CDR2 YYNGEE. V dropped 4 bases and J dropped 12; count of bases not matched to a gene: 12. Here the CDR3 reads CASSPQPRDSQLFF. Here the CDR3 DNA reads TGTGCCAGCAGCCCTCAGCCTCGGGACAGCCAACTGTTTTTT. Full variable domain (rest looked up from reference TRBV9 and TRBJ1-4): DSGVTQTPKHLITATGQRVTLRCSPRSGDLSVYWYQQSLDQGLQFLIQYYNGEERAKGNILERFSAQQFPDLHSELNLSSLELGDSALYFCASSPQPRDSQLFFGSGTQLSVL.

The chain is built from TRBV23-1 and TRBJ2-2, with TRBD1 matching 10 bases. TRBV23-1 is an ORF, and what it does is uncertain. The V segment lost 4 bases and the J segment 6 bases; nucleotides outside the gene matches: 8. The CDR3 consists of 16 residues. CDR3: CASSPIWTGGAGELFF. DNA for the CDR3: TGCGCCAGCAGTCCTATCTGGACAGGGGGAGCCGGGGAGCTGTTTTTT.

The chain combines TRBV27 with TRBJ1-6, with TRBD1 identical over 9 bases. V gave up 5 bases and J gave up 7 bases; unmatched junction bases: 6. Germline V gene lookup returns CDR1 MNHEY and CDR2 SMNVEV (reference sequence). CDR3 length equals 15 residues. The CDR3: CASSKRDRVNSPLHF. The CDR3 nucleotides read TGTGCCAGCAGTAAGAGGGACAGGGTGAATTCACCCCTCCACTTT.

The rearrangement uses TRBV29-1 and TRBJ2-3, with D maybe TRBD1 (5 bases). V dropped 2 bases and J dropped 4 bases, with 10 bases sitting between them. In germline, CDR1 is SQVTM, CDR2 ANQGSEA. The length of the CDR3 is 13 residues. CDR3 sequence reads: CSVEIRTPDTQYF. The CDR3 coding sequence is TGCAGCGTTGAAATCCGGACACCAGATACGCAGTATTTT.